Each of the 20 T cell receptor beta chains below was sequenced from the same sample in a study of control samples from healthy donors and cancer patients (dated by TCRdb to the early 2020s). The method was the immunoSEQ multiplex PCR assay. What TCRdb holds here is the immuneACCESS table cut down to in-frame rearrangements. Part of the clones is not present; checked against another copy, under half of the missing clones reflect an unresolved V gene, and the others are unexplained. Within this sample are about 190,000 clones, with about 91% of them counted one time only. Over 1.5% of the sample is taken by the ten largest. The sample was blood. The source of these receptors is a man aged 25-40 years in good health.

This rearrangement joins TRBV29-1 to TRBJ1-2; 9 bases map to TRBD1. V was clipped by 5 bases and J by 8 bases; unmatched bases: 6. The length of the CDR3 is 12 residues. Germline V lookup: CDR1 SQVTM, CDR2 ANQGSEA. CDR3 bases: TGCAGCGTTCGGACAGGGGTTTTCGGCTACACCTTC. Translating it yields CSVRTGVFGYTF.

This chain joins TRBV4-1 and TRBJ2-1; 12 bases agree with TRBD1. This CDR3 contains 15 residues. Germline values: CDR1 MGHRA, CDR2 YSYEKL. With V trimmed by 2 bases and J by 10 bases, 6 bases remained unmatched. The chain's CDR3 is CASSQTGTGGGEQFF. CDR3 nucleotides: TGCGCCAGCAGCCAAACCGGGACAGGGGGCGGGGAGCAGTTCTTC.

V usage is TRBV13 and J usage is TRBJ2-7, with 10 bases matching TRBD2. Trimming took 1 base from V and 7 from J; bases not matched to a gene: 13. The CDR3 sequence is 17 residues long. Germline CDR1 reads PRHDT; CDR2 reads FYEKMQ (reference sequence). The CDR3 sequence is CASSLEGEAGGPFEQYF. For the CDR3, the DNA is TGTGCCAGCAGCTTAGAAGGGGAAGCGGGGGGGCCGTTTGAGCAGTACTTC.

The J gene is TRBJ1-1, the V gene TRBV19, with D unclear. The CDR3 has 14 residues. V was trimmed by 6 bases and J by 0 bases, leaving 11 bases between them. Germline CDR1 is LNHDA and CDR2 is SQIVND (reference sequence). Written as DNA, the CDR3 is TGTGCCAGTAGCGAGAGTTTCTTGAACACTGAAGCTTTCTTT. This encodes CASSESFLNTEAFF.

The chain uses TRBV18 and TRBJ2-3; 10 positions match TRBD1. V lost 5 bases, J lost 4 bases, and 6 bases stayed unmatched. The CDR3 covers 15 residues. Germline values: CDR1 KGHSH, CDR2 LQKENI. CDR3 DNA: TGTGCCAGCTCAGCCCGGGACAGGGGCCCAGATACGCAGTATTTT. Translated, it gives CASSARDRGPDTQYF.

CDR3 sequence: CASSAGMESYEQYF. The CDR3 nucleotides read TGTGCCAGCAGCGCTGGGATGGAGTCCTACGAGCAGTACTTC. The chain has TRBV5-6 and TRBJ2-7; D is ambiguous. The V and J ends lost 4 bases and 1 base respectively, with 12 bases between them. The germline gives CDR1 SGHDT, CDR2 YYEEEE. The CDR3 extends over 14 amino acids.

The chain combines TRBV6-5 with TRBJ2-7; D perhaps matches TRBD2 (6 bases). Germline V gives CDR1 MNHEY, CDR2 SVGAGI. Trimming removed 5 bases at V and 6 bases at J, with 11 bases between. This CDR3 region has 12 residues. CDR3 DNA sequence: TGTGCCAGCAGTCCCGTCGGGGGCGAGCAGTACTTC. It specifies CASSPVGGEQYF.

This chain connects TRBV25-1 to TRBJ2-3; TRBD2 agrees at 7 bases. Germline V gene sequence: CDR1 MGHDK, CDR2 SYGVNS. J was trimmed by 1 base and V by 4 bases; bases with no gene match: 2. CDR3 length: 14 amino acids. Here the CDR3 reads CASSATSGTDTQYF. CDR3 in DNA: TGTGCCAGCAGTGCCACTAGCGGCACAGATACGCAGTATTTT.

The chain employs TRBV5-1 and TRBJ2-1; 9 bases align to TRBD2. Trimming at V came to 4 bases and at J to 5 bases, leaving 1 base not matched to a gene. This CDR3 comprises 13 residues. Germline loops: CDR1 SGHRS, CDR2 YFSETQ. The CDR3 DNA reads TGCGCCAGCAGCAGACTAGCGGACAATGAGCAGTTCTTC. Protein sequence: CASSRLADNEQFF.

The J gene is TRBJ2-6, the V gene TRBV6-2 or TRBV6-3; D could derive from TRBD1 or TRBD2 (6 bases each). The CDR3 length is 19 residues. Germline lookup yields CDR1 MNHEY and CDR2 SVGEGT. Trimming stripped 0 bases from V and 0 bases from J, with 15 bases between. CDR3 loop: CASSYSVRGRNSGANVLTF. The CDR3 nucleotides are TGTGCCAGCAGTTACTCAGTCCGGGGGCGAAACTCTGGGGCCAACGTCCTGACTTTC.

This clone showed up just a few times. The rearrangement links TRBV6-2 or TRBV6-3 to TRBJ2-2; 11 nucleotides agree with TRBD2. Per germline, CDR1 MNHEY and CDR2 SVGEGT. The CDR3 length is 16 residues. V shed 4 bases and J 3 bases; nucleotides not matched to a gene: 4. CDR3 loop: CASSSGTSGHTGELFF. DNA for the CDR3: TGTGCCAGCAGTTCCGGGACTAGCGGCCACACCGGGGAGCTGTTTTTT.

This clone came up once. The V call is TRBV15, the J call TRBJ2-5; D gene ambiguous. CDR1 is LNHNV and CDR2 is YYDKDF in the germline V gene (reference sequence). The CDR3 is 15 residues long. V dropped 0 bases and J dropped 2 bases, with 10 bases sitting between them. CDR3 region: CATSRDTGRQETQYF. The CDR3 bases are TGTGCCACCAGCAGAGATACGGGCAGACAAGAGACCCAGTACTTC.

This clone is a singleton in its sample. The V and J genes are TRBV18 and TRBJ2-1; TRBD2 matches at 12 bases. Trimming at V came to 6 bases and at J to 6 bases, leaving 6 bases not matched to a gene. The germline CDR1 and CDR2 sequences are KGHSH and LQKENI. The CDR3 extends over 15 amino acids. DNA of the CDR3: TGTGCCAGCTCCCCTAGCGGGGGGGCCTCCAATGAGCAGTTCTTC. Protein product: CASSPSGGASNEQFF.

The rearrangement joins TRBV6-4 to TRBJ2-1, with D perhaps assigned TRBD1 or TRBD2 (5 bases each). With 3 bases removed from V and 8 bases from J, the gap between germline ends came to 14 bases. This CDR3 region has 14 residues. The V gene's germline CDR1 is MRHNA and CDR2 SNTAGT. Here the CDR3 DNA reads TGTGCCAGCAGTGATCCGGGTCTGGGGGATGAGCAGTTCTTC. This codes for CASSDPGLGDEQFF.

This clone has just one count. The chain joins TRBV25-1 to TRBJ2-6, with unresolved D. The V gene lost 4 bases and the J gene lost 4 bases, with 17 bases spanning the gap. This CDR3 is built from 17 residues. Germline V lookup: CDR1 MGHDK, CDR2 SYGVNS. The CDR3 bases are TGTGCCAGCAGTGGGGCCGAGGTTAGGGTCGGGGCCAACGTCCTGACTTTC. It is translated as CASSGAEVRVGANVLTF.

This chain connects TRBV10-3 to TRBJ2-3, with 12 bases lining up with TRBD2. Per the germline V gene, CDR1 is ENHRY and CDR2 is SYGVKD. Losses at the gene ends were 0 bases for V and 6 bases for J; bases not matched to a gene: 4. The CDR3 consists of 16 residues. The CDR3 DNA follows: TGTGCCATCAGTGAGTCGGCTAGCGGGGGGGCGGATACGCAGTATTTT. This gives the protein CAISESASGGADTQYF.

The J gene is TRBJ1-5, the V gene TRBV6-6, with 12 positions matching TRBD1. This CDR3 is 15 amino acids long. Per the germline V gene, CDR1 is MNHNY and CDR2 is SVGAGI (reference sequence). J lost 6 bases, V lost 6 bases, and 6 bases had no gene match. The CDR3 nucleotides read TGTGCCAGCAGCCCCCGGGACAGGGGGCGTCAGCCCCAGCATTTT. It yields the protein CASSPRDRGRQPQHF.

The chain links TRBV7-9 to TRBJ1-5; 10 bases are shared with TRBD1. The CDR3 is 15 amino acids. The V and J ends lost 1 base and 5 bases, in that order; junction bases with no gene match: 2. Looked up from germline, CDR1 is SEHNR and CDR2 is FQNEAQ (reference sequence). DNA of the CDR3: TGTGCCAGCAGCTTAGGGACAGGGGGGTATCAGCCCCAGCATTTT. Translated, it gives CASSLGTGGYQPQHF.

This clone was seen only once. This chain connects TRBV6-5 to TRBJ2-1, with D maybe TRBD2 (6 bases). Trimming took off 5 bases at V and 12 bases at J, with 14 bases between the two ends. CDR3 length equals 12 residues. CDR1 and CDR2 from the germline V gene are MNHEY and SVGAGI. The CDR3 here is CASSTTGTSQFF. The CDR3 DNA reads as TGTGCCAGCAGTACTACCGGGACTTCGCAGTTCTTC.

The V and J genes are TRBV6-2 or TRBV6-3 and TRBJ1-2, with D maybe TRBD1 (5 bases). The CDR3 extends over 13 amino acids. The germline V gene has CDR1 MNHEY and CDR2 SVGEGT. V shed 4 bases and J shed 4 bases, with 10 bases lying between them. The CDR3 nucleotides are TGTGCCAGCAGTTCTCAGGGTGCCTATGGCTACACCTTC. It is translated as CASSSQGAYGYTF.